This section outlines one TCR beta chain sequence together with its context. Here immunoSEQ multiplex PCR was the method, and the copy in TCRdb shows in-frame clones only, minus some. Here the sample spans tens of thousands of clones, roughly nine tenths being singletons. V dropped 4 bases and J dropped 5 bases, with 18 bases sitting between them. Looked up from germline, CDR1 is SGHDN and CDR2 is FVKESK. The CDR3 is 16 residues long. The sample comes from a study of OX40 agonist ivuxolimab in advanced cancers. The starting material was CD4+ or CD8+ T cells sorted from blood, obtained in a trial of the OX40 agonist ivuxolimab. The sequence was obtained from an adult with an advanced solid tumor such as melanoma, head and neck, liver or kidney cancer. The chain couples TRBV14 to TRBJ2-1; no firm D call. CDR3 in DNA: TGTGCCAGCAGCCCCCTGGGGTGGGCGACCAACAATGAGCAGTTCTTC. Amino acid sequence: CASSPLGWATNNEQFF.